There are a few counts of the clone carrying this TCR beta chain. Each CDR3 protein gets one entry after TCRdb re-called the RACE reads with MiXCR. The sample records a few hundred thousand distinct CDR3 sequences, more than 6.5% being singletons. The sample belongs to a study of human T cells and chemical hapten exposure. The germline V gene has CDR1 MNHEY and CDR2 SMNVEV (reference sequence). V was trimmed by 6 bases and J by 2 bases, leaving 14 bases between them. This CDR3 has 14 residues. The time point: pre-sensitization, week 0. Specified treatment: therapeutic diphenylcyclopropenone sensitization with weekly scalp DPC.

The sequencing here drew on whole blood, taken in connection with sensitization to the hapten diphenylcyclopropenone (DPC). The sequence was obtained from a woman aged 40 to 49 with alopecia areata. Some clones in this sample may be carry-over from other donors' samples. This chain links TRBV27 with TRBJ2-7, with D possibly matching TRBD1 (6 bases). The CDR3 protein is CASSLQGNAYEQYF. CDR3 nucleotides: TGTGCCAGCAGCCTACAGGGTAACGCCTACGAGCAGTACTTC.